This entry is about one TCR beta chain. Its cognate antigen is unknown. Next came a second PCR, run for about 7 to 12 cycles, which used a sample-barcoded 5' primer along with a J-beta primer mix. TCRdb re-called the 5' RACE reads through MiXCR, storing one row per CDR3 protein. The sample includes 1.5 million or so distinct CDR3 sequences, 35% to 45% seen only once; the top ten take about 3.8%. This record belongs to a study of blood T cells in healthy people across ages. The V end lost 10 bases, the J end lost 7 bases, and 19 bases lay between the germline ends. The V gene's germline CDR1 is SEHNR and CDR2 FQNEAQ (reference sequence). The length of the CDR3 is 13 residues. Study results and caveats: Estimates based on one million T cells were treated as lower bounds. Strong correlation was found linking TCR beta diversity to naive T cell percentage. Diversity was higher, and naive CD4+ cells more numerous, in long-lived donors than in aged donors.

This sequence originates from a young woman in good health. The sequencing sample was made of blood. This chain joins TRBV7-9 and TRBJ1-1; D call uncertain. The DNA of the CDR3 is TGTGCCACCCCCGTGAATGCTCCGGGTGAAGCTTTCTTT. Protein sequence: CATPVNAPGEAFF.